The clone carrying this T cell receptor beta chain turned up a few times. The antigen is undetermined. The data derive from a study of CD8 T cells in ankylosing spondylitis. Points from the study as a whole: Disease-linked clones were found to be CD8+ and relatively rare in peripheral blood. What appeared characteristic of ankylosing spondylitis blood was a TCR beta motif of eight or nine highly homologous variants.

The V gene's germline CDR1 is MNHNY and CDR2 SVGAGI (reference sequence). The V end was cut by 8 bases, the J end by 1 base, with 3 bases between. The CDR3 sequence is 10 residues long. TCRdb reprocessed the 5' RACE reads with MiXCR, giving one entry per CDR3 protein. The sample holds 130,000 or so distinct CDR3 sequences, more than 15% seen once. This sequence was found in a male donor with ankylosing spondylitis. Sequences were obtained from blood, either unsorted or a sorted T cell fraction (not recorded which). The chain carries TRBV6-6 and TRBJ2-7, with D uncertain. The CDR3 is CASGSYEQYF. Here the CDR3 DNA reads TGTGCCAGCGGGTCCTACGAGCAGTACTTC.